This T cell receptor beta chain derives from a study of blood T cells in healthy people across ages. The second PCR ran about 6 to 12 cycles with a sample-barcoded 5' primer and J-beta primers. A single record per CDR3 protein comes from TCRdb applying MiXCR to the 5' RACE reads. The data contain more than 650,000 distinct CDR3 sequences, about 53% of them singletons. This clonotype was detected only a few times. Extracted total RNA amounted to at least 5.5 micrograms for each sample. There are 15 residues in the CDR3. J lost 6 bases, V lost 8 bases, and 9 bases had no gene match. Germline-derived CDR1 and CDR2 are SGHAT and FQNNGV.

This receptor was taken from a man aged 80 or over in good health. The specimen sequenced was blood. This chain connects TRBV11-2 to TRBJ2-1; 11 bases agree with TRBD2. CDR3 sequence reads: CASAPGTSGLNEQFF. CDR3 coding DNA: TGTGCCAGCGCCCCCGGGACTAGCGGCCTCAATGAGCAGTTCTTC.